This T cell receptor (beta chain) was sequenced in a study of OX40 agonist ivuxolimab in advanced cancers. The CDR3 loop spans 15 amino acids. Trimming took off 6 bases at V and 2 bases at J, with 14 bases between the two ends. Germline lookup yields CDR1 MNHNS and CDR2 SASEGT. Blood specimens came from baseline, cycle 4 day 1, and cycle 7 day 1. This clone has a handful of counts. Libraries were prepared by immunoSEQ multiplex PCR; TCRdb keeps only in-frame clonotypes and omits some of them. The sample has 59,000 or so clones, less than 85% seen once. This chain uses TRBV6-1 with TRBJ1-5; D may be TRBD1 (5 bases). The sequence was obtained from an adult with an advanced solid tumor such as melanoma, head and neck, liver or kidney cancer. Sequenced here: CD4+ or CD8+ T cells sorted from blood, sampled in a trial of the OX40 agonist ivuxolimab. CDR3 region: CASSGTHEGNQPQHF. CDR3 sequence (DNA): TGTGCCAGCAGCGGGACCCACGAGGGCAATCAGCCCCAGCATTTT.